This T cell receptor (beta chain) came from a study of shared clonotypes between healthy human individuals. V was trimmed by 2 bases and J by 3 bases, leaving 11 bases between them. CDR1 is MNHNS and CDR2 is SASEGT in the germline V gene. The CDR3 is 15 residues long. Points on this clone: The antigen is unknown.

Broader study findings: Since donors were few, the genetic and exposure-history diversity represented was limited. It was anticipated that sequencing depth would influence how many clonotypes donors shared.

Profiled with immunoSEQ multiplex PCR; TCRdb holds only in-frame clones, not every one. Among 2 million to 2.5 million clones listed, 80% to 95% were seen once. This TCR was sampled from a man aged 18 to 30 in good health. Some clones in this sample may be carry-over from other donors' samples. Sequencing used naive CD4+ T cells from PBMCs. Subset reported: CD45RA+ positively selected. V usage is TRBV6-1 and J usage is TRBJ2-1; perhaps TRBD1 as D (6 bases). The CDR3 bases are TGTGCCAGCAGTGAACGAGGGGGTTTCTACAATGAGCAGTTCTTC. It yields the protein CASSERGGFYNEQFF.